One and the same sample provided the 11 T cell receptor beta chains below, sequenced in a study of immune heterogeneity within non-small cell lung tumors. Multiplex PCR was performed with 32 V and 13 J primers, and it amplified TCR beta CDR3. TCRdb re-analysed the multiplex PCR reads in MiXCR, keeping a single row per CDR3 protein. The sample holds about 15,000 distinct CDR3 sequences, 28% seen once. Bulk tumor genomic DNA, roughly 600 ng per sample, was used as template. While surgery was under way, several biopsies spaced far apart were taken per primary tumor. Curative surgical treatment was performed in patients who had newly diagnosed, untreated non-small cell lung cancer. The sample consisted of lung tumor tissue. The receptor source for this set is a man aged 35 to 55 with non-small cell lung cancer.

Concerning this clonotype: Just one base apart from a much larger clone, this may be a read error. This chain uses TRBV12-5 with TRBJ2-5; D is perhaps TRBD1 (7 bases). V was trimmed by 5 bases and J by 1 base, leaving 14 bases between them. The CDR3 covers 15 residues. Germline CDR1 is LGHNT and CDR2 is FRNRAP. The CDR3 spells CASGGGGRGQETQYF. In DNA form, the CDR3 reads TGTGCTAGTGGTGGAGGGGGCAGGGGCCAAGAGACCCAGTACTTC.

CDR3 residues: CASSTDRAFGYGYTF. Here the CDR3 DNA reads TGTGCCAGCAGCACGGACAGGGCGTTTGGCTATGGCTACACCTTC. The chain links TRBV5-4 to TRBJ1-2; TRBD1 aligns across 8 bases. The CDR3 covers 15 residues. The V segment lost 4 bases and the J segment 4 bases; nucleotides outside the gene matches: 9. Looked up from germline, CDR1 is SGHNT and CDR2 is YYREEE (reference sequence).

The genes are TRBV6-2 or TRBV6-3 and TRBJ2-5, with 8 bases fitting TRBD2. With 2 bases clipped from V and 13 bases from J, the junction kept 12 bases outside the gene matches. CDR1 is MNHEY, CDR2 SVGEGT, per germline. The CDR3 spans 14 residues. The CDR3 DNA follows: TGTGCCAGCAGTTACAGGGAAACTAGCGGTCCGCGGTACTTC. Translating it yields CASSYRETSGPRYF.

V usage is TRBV5-6 and J usage is TRBJ2-1; D gene ambiguous. Trimming took 3 bases from V and 3 from J, leaving 7 bases between them. The CDR3 totals 13 residues. Germline V gene data show CDR1 as SGHDT and CDR2 as YYEEEE. The CDR3 DNA follows: TGTGCCAGCAGCTCTGACATCTACAATGAGCAGTTCTTC. As protein: CASSSDIYNEQFF. Full variable domain (rest looked up from reference TRBV5-6 and TRBJ2-1): DAGVTQSPTHLIKTRGQQVTLRCSPKSGHDTVSWYQQALGQGPQFIFQYYEEEERQRGNFPDRFSGHQFPNYSSELNVNALLLGDSALYLCASSSDIYNEQFFGPGTRLTVL.

The table lists this clonotype with many counts. V and J are TRBV7-9 and TRBJ1-3; D remains ambiguous. This CDR3 contains 16 residues. The ends were cut back, 5 bases at V and 3 bases at J, with 17 bases in the middle. Germline values: CDR1 SEHNR, CDR2 FQNEAQ (reference sequence). CDR3 sequence (DNA): TGTGCCAGCAGCCCTCCCGGAGTTCGGGGTGGAAACACCATATATTTT. Translation gives CASSPPGVRGGNTIYF. Complete variable domain (other parts from reference TRBV7-9 and TRBJ1-3): DTGVSQNPRHKITKRGQNVTFRCDPISEHNRLYWYRQTLGQGPEFLTYFQNEAQLEKSRLLSDRFSAERPKGSFSTLEIQRTEQGDSAMYLCASSPPGVRGGNTIYFGEGSWLTVV.

A remark on this clonotype: With a much larger clone just one base away, this may be a read error. This rearrangement joins TRBV10-2 to TRBJ2-7; no clear D. V lost 3 bases and J lost 4, with 4 bases in between. The germline CDR1 and CDR2 sequences are WSHSY and SAAADI. This CDR3 has 11 residues. Here the CDR3 reads CASSDVYEQYF. CDR3 DNA sequence: TGCGCCAGCAGTGACGTGTACGAGCAGTACTTC.

This clonotype was counted many times. CDR3 bases: TGTGCCTGGAGTGATAGCGGGAGAGGGTTCTACGAGCAGTACTTC. Translation: CAWSDSGRGFYEQYF. This chain links TRBV30 with TRBJ2-7; 9 nucleotides agree with TRBD2. V trimming: 1 base; J trimming: 3 bases; junction bases outside the gene matches: 7. The germline gives CDR1 GTSNPN, CDR2 SVGIG (reference sequence). The CDR3 is 15 amino acids.

This clonotype was observed at least ten times. V and J are TRBV12-3 or TRBV12-4 and TRBJ2-2; TRBD1 might be the D (6 bases). Trimming stripped 6 bases from V and 0 bases from J, with 8 bases between. This CDR3 has 14 amino acids. CDR3 sequence (DNA): TGTGCCAGCAGCCGACAGGCGAACACCGGGGAGCTGTTTTTT. Residues: CASSRQANTGELFF.

The chain employs TRBV7-9 and TRBJ1-1, with a tentative D call TRBD1 (6 bases). The length of the CDR3 is 17 residues. The germline gives CDR1 SEHNR, CDR2 FQNEAQ (reference sequence). V was shortened by 3 bases and J by 0 bases, with 17 bases between the two germline ends. The CDR3 DNA reads as TGTGCCAGCAGCTTCCTCCTCGTGCAGGGGATGAACACTGAAGCTTTCTTT. It specifies CASSFLLVQGMNTEAFF.

In its sample, this clonotype was seen many times. The chain links TRBV12-5 to TRBJ1-4, with no clear D. The V gene lost 0 bases and the J gene lost 0 bases, with 11 bases spanning the gap. The CDR3 is 17 amino acids. Germline V gives CDR1 LGHNT, CDR2 FRNRAP. DNA of the CDR3: TGTGCTAGTGGTTTGGTACTCGGGTTTACAACTAATGAAAAACTGTTTTTT. Encoded protein: CASGLVLGFTTNEKLFF.

Concerning this clonotype: A much larger clone lies one base from this, so it may be a read error. The genes are TRBV14 and TRBJ1-2, with 9 bases that match TRBD1. Germline CDR1 reads SGHDN; CDR2 reads FVKESK. The CDR3 covers 14 residues. CDR3 in amino acids: CANSPRDRASGYTF. In nucleotides, the CDR3 is TGTGCCAACAGCCCGAGGGACAGGGCTTCTGGCTACACCTTC.